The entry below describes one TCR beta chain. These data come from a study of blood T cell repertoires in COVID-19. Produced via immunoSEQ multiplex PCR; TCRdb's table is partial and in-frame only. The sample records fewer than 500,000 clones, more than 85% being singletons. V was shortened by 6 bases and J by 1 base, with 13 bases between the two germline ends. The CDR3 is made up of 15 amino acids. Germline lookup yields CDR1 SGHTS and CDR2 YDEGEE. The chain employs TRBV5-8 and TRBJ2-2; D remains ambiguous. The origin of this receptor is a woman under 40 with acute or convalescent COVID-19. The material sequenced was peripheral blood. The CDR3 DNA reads TGTGCCAGCACCGCTTCGCGGCAGAACACCGGGGAGCTGTTTTTT. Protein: CASTASRQNTGELFF.